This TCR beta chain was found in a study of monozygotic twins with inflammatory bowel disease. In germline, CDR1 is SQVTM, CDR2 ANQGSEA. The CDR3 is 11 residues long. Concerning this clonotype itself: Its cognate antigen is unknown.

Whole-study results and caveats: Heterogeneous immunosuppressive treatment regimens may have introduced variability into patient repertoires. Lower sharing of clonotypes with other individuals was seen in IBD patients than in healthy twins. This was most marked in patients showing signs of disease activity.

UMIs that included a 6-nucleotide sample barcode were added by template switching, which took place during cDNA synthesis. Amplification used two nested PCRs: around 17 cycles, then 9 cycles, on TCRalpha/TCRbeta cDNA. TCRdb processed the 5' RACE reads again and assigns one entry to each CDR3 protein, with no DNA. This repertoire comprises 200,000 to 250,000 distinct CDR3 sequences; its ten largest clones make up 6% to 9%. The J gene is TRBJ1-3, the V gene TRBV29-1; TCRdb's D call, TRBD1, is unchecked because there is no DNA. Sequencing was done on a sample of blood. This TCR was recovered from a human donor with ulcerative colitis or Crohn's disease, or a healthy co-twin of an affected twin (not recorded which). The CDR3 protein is CGGFAGNTIYF. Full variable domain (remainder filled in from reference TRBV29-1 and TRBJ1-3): SAVISQKPSRDICQRGTSLTIQCQVDSQVTMMFWYRQQPGQSLTLIATANQGSEATYESGFVIDKFPISRPNLTFSTLTVSNMSPEDSSIYLCGGFAGNTIYFGEGSWLTVV.